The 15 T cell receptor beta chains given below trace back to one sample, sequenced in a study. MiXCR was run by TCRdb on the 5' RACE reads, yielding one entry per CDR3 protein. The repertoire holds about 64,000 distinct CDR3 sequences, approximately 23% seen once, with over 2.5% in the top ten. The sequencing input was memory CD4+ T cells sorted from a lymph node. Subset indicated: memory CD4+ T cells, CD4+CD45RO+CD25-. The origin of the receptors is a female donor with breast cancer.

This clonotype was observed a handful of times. CDR3 DNA sequence: TGTGCCAGCAGCTACCGGGAGGGGGCGCGGGGCTACACCTTC. This encodes CASSYREGARGYTF. J is TRBJ1-2 and V is TRBV7-9, with 7 bases that match TRBD1. The V gene's germline CDR1 is SEHNR and CDR2 FQNEAQ (reference sequence). The V gene end was trimmed by 4 bases and the J gene end by 8 bases; junction bases not matched to a gene: 10. This CDR3 contains 14 residues.

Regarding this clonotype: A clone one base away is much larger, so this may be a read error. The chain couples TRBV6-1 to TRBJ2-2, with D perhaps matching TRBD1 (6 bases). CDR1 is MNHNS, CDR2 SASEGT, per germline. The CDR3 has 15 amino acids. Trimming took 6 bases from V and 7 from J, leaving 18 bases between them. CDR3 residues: CASRNRQDYIGELFF. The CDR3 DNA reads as TGTGCCAGCAGGAATCGACAGGATTACATCGGGGAGCTGTTTTTT.

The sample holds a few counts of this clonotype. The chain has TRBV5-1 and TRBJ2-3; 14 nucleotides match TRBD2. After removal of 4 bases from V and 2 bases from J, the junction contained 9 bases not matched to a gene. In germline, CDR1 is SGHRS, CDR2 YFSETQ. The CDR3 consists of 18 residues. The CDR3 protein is CASSPGLAGAIHTDTQYF. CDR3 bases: TGCGCCAGCAGCCCGGGACTAGCGGGAGCGATTCACACAGATACGCAGTATTTT.

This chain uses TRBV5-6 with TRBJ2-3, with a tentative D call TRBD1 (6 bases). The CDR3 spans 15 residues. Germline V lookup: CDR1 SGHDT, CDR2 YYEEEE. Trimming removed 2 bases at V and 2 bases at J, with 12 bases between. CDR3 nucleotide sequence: TGTGCCAGCAGCTTAGGGACAAAACCCACAGATACGCAGTATTTT. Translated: CASSLGTKPTDTQYF.

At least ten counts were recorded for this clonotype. CDR3 nucleotides: TGTGCCAGCAGTCGGGGACTAGCGGAATACAATGAGCAGTTCTTC. Amino acids: CASSRGLAEYNEQFF. The V gene is TRBV7-3, the J gene TRBJ2-1, with TRBD2 matching over 11 bases. The CDR3 has 15 amino acids. Germline CDR1 reads SGHTA; CDR2 reads FQGTGA. The trim removed 6 bases at V and 4 bases at J, leaving 5 bases unmatched.

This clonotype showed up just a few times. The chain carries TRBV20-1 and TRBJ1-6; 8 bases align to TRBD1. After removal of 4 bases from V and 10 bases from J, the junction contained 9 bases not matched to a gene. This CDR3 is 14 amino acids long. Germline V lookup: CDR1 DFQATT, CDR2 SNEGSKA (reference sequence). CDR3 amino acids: CSANKDRADSPLHF. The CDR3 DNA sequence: TGCAGTGCTAACAAGGACAGGGCGGACTCACCCCTCCACTTT.

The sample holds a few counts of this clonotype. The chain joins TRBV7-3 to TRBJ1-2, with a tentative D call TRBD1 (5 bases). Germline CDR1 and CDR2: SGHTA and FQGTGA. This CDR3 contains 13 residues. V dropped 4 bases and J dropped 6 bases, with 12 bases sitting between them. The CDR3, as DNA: TGTGCCAGCAGCTACCGGGACGGCGATGGCTACACCTTC. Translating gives CASSYRDGDGYTF.

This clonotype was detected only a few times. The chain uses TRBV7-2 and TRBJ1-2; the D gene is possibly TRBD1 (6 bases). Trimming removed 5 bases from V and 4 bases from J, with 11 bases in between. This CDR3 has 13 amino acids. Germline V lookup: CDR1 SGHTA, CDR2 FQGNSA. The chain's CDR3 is CASSPDRSYGYTF. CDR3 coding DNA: TGTGCCAGCAGCCCGGACAGAAGCTATGGCTACACCTTC.

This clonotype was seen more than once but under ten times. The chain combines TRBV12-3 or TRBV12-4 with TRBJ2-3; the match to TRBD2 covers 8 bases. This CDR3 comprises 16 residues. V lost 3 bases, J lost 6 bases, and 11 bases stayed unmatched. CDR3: CASSFTAGDTSDTQYF. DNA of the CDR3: TGTGCCAGCAGTTTTACAGCGGGAGATACCTCCGATACGCAGTATTTT.

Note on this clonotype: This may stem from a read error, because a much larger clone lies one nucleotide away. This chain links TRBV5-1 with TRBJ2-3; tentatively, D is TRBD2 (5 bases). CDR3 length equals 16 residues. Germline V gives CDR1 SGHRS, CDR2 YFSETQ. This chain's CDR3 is CASGLGDHSAADTQYF. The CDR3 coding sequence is TGCGCCAGCGGCTTGGGCGACCATTCAGCGGCAGATACGCAGTATTTT. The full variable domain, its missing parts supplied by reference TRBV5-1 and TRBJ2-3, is KAGVTQTPRYLIKTRGQQVTLSCSPISGHRSVSWYQQTPGQGLQFLFEYFSETQRNKGNFPGRFSGRQFSNSRSEMNVSTLELGDSALYLCASGLGDHSAADTQYFGPGTRLTVL.

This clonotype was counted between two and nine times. DNA for the CDR3: TGTGCCACCAGCAGAGATTTGACAGGGGGTCACTATGGCTACACCTTC. It translates to CATSRDLTGGHYGYTF. The V call is TRBV15, the J call TRBJ1-2; 9 nucleotides agree with TRBD1. The junction had 5 bases not matched to a gene; V was cut back by 0 bases and J by 3 bases. The CDR3 runs to 16 residues. Looked up from germline, CDR1 is LNHNV and CDR2 is YYDKDF (reference sequence).

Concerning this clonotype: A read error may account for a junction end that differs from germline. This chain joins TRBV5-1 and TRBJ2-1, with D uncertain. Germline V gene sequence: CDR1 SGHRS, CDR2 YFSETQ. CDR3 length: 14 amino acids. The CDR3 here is CASSLGGLNNELFF. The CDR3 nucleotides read TGCGCCAGCAGCTTGGGCGGTCTCAACAATGAGCTGTTCTTC. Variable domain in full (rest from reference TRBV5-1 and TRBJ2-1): KAGVTQTPRYLIKTRGQQVTLSCSPISGHRSVSWYQQTPGQGLQFLFEYFSETQRNKGNFPGRFSGRQFSNSRSEMNVSTLELGDSALYLCASSLGGLNNELFFGPGTRLTVL.

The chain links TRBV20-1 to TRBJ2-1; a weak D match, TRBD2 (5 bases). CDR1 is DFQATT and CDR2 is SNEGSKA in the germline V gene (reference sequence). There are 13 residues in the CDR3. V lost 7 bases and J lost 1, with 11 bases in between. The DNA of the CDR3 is TGCAGTGTGATACGGGGTTCCTACAATGAGCAGTTCTTC. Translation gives CSVIRGSYNEQFF.

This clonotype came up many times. The CDR3 sequence: CASSLDGDGYTF. The CDR3 coding sequence is TGTGCCAGCAGCTTAGACGGGGATGGCTACACCTTC. The chain links TRBV7-2 to TRBJ1-2; D remains unclear. The CDR3 is 12 residues long. Trimming removed 1 base at V and 6 bases at J, with 6 bases between. Germline V gene sequence: CDR1 SGHTA, CDR2 FQGNSA.

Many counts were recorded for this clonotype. In DNA, the CDR3 is TGTGCCAGCAGTATGGGGACAGCAAATCAGCCCCAGCATTTT. This gives the protein CASSMGTANQPQHF. The chain uses TRBV6-6 and TRBJ1-5, with TRBD1 identical over 7 bases. The CDR3 contains 14 residues. Germline trimming cut 5 bases from V and 4 bases from J; bases unmatched to any gene: 5. Per germline, CDR1 MNHNY and CDR2 SVGAGI (reference sequence).